Following are 9 T cell receptor beta chains from one sample sequenced in a study of liver allograft versus peripheral blood T cells. In the study overall: Within transplanted livers, the T cell receptor repertoires were examined and compared against the repertoires present in the peripheral blood of liver transplant recipients.

TCRdb called the reads again in MiXCR, with one record for every CDR3 protein. The sample records approximately 13,000 distinct CDR3 sequences, roughly 22% being singletons. These receptors originate from a human patient who had a liver transplant. Some T cells may originate from the graft donor.

This chain joins TRBV6-5 and TRBJ1-5, with a tentative D call TRBD1 (6 bases). The length of the CDR3 is 14 residues. The V gene lost 5 bases and the J gene lost 0 bases, with 8 bases spanning the gap. CDR1 is MNHEY, CDR2 SVGAGI, per germline. This CDR3 reads CASSDRSSNQPQHF. CDR3 DNA: TGTGCCAGCAGTGACAGGTCTAGCAATCAGCCCCAGCATTTT.

Relative to its sample, this clonotype is medium-sized. V gene TRBV6-6 combines with J gene TRBJ1-6; 8 bases fit TRBD1. V shed 5 bases and J 0 bases; nucleotides not matched to a gene: 9. This CDR3 has 18 amino acids. Germline CDR1 is MNHNY and CDR2 is SVGAGI (reference sequence). The CDR3 region has the DNA TGTGCCAGCAGTCTGGACGGACAGGGATTCTCCTATAATTCACCCCTCCACTTT. Protein: CASSLDGQGFSYNSPLHF.

This clonotype counts as medium-sized. This chain joins TRBV7-2 and TRBJ1-3; D not certain. V was clipped by 1 base and J by 4 bases, with 11 bases between them. Per germline, CDR1 SGHTA and CDR2 FQGNSA. The CDR3 length is 15 residues. CDR3 sequence reads: CASSLGPTEGNTIYF. DNA of the CDR3: TGTGCCAGCAGCTTAGGACCTACGGAAGGAAACACCATATATTTT. Looking up the rest from reference TRBV7-2 and TRBJ1-3 gives the full variable domain: GAGVSQSPSNKVTEKGKDVELRCDPISGHTALYWYRQSLGQGLEFLIYFQGNSAPDKSGLPSDRFSAERTGGSVSTLTIQRTQQEDSAVYLCASSLGPTEGNTIYFGEGSWLTVV.

By share of the sample, this clonotype is medium-sized. V usage is TRBV6-5 and J usage is TRBJ1-2, with 8 bases that match TRBD1. J lost 3 bases, V lost 5 bases, and 2 bases had no gene match. The CDR3 spans 13 residues. Germline-derived CDR1 and CDR2 are MNHEY and SVGAGI. The CDR3 loop is CASSQDRDYGYTF. The CDR3 nucleotides are TGTGCCAGCAGTCAGGACAGGGACTATGGCTACACCTTC.

The J gene is TRBJ1-1, the V gene TRBV9; TRBD1 matches 7 bases. J was trimmed by 3 bases and V by 4 bases; bases with no gene match: 6. The CDR3 extends over 14 amino acids. CDR1 is SGDLS and CDR2 is YYNGEE in the germline V gene. The CDR3 coding sequence is TGTGCCAGCAGCCCTACAGGGGTCGACACTGAAGCTTTCTTT. It yields the protein CASSPTGVDTEAFF.

Within the sample, this clonotype is medium-sized (0.01 to 0.1%). This chain joins TRBV18 and TRBJ2-7; possible D gene TRBD2, 5 bases. Trimming removed 2 bases from V and 0 bases from J, with 11 bases in between. Per germline, CDR1 KGHSH and CDR2 LQKENI. The CDR3 has 15 residues. Here the CDR3 DNA reads TGTGCCAGCTCACCAGCGGGCCGTAGCTCCTACGAGCAGTACTTC. It specifies CASSPAGRSSYEQYF. The full variable domain, its missing parts supplied by reference TRBV18 and TRBJ2-7, is NAGVMQNPRHLVRRRGQEARLRCSPMKGHSHVYWYRQLPEEGLKFMVYLQKENIIDESGMPKERFSAEFPKEGPSILRIQQVVRGDSAAYFCASSPAGRSSYEQYFGPGTRLTVT.

This clonotype is medium-sized by share. The chain couples TRBV10-3 to TRBJ1-6; 7 bases are shared with TRBD1. CDR1 and CDR2 (germline): ENHRY, SYGVKD. This CDR3 spans 15 amino acids. The J segment lost 6 bases and the V segment lost 8 bases, leaving 10 bases of the junction unmatched. The chain's CDR3 is CAIQAGTDFNSPLHF. The CDR3 bases are TGTGCCATCCAAGCCGGGACAGATTTTAATTCACCCCTCCACTTT.

The rearrangement uses TRBV7-9 and TRBJ1-2, with 7 positions matching TRBD1. The length of the CDR3 is 13 residues. V gave up 3 bases and J gave up 8 bases; unmatched junction bases: 6. The V gene's germline CDR1 is SEHNR and CDR2 FQNEAQ (reference sequence). This CDR3 reads CASSLEGAEGYTF. The CDR3, as DNA: TGTGCCAGCAGCTTGGAGGGGGCGGAAGGCTACACCTTC.

This CDR3 is CATSRGQNTEAFF. The CDR3 DNA reads TGTGCCACCAGCAGAGGACAGAACACTGAAGCTTTCTTT. This sequence joins TRBV15 and TRBJ1-1; D not resolved. Germline V gene lookup returns CDR1 LNHNV and CDR2 YYDKDF (reference sequence). The CDR3 has 13 residues. Trimming cost V 1 base and J 1 base, with 4 bases left between them.